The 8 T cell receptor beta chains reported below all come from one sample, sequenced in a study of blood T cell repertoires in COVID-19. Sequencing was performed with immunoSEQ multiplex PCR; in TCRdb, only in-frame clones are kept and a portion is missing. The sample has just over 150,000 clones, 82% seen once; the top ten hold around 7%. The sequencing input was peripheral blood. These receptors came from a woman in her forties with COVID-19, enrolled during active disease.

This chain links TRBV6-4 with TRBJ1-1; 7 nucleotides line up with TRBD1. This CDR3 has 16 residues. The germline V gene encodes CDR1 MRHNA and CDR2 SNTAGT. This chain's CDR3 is CARNQVEGAGGTEAFF. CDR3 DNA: TGTGCGAGAAATCAGGTCGAGGGGGCAGGAGGCACTGAAGCTTTCTTT.

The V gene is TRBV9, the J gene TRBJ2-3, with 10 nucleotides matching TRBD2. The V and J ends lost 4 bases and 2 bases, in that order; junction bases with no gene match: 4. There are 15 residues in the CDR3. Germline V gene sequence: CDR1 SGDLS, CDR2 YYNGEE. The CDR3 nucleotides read TGTGCCAGCAGCTCCGGACTAGCGGACACAGATACGCAGTATTTT. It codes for CASSSGLADTDTQYF.

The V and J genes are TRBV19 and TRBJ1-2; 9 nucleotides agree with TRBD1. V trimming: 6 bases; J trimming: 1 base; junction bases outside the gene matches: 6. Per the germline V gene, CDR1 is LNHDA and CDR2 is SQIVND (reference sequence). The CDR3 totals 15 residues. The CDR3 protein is CASSVGTGINYGYTF. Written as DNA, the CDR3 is TGTGCCAGTAGCGTGGGGACAGGGATTAACTATGGCTACACCTTC.

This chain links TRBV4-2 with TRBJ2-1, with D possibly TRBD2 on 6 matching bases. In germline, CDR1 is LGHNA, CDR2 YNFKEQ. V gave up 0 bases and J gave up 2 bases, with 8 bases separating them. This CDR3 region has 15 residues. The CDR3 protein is CASSQDSGTYNEQFF. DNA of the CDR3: TGTGCCAGCAGCCAAGATAGCGGAACCTACAATGAGCAGTTCTTC.

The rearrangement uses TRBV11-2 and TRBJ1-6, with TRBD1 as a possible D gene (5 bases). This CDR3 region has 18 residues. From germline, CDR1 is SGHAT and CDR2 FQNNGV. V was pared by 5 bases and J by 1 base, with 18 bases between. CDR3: CASSPPGGGSSYNSPLHF. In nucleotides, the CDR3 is TGTGCCAGCAGCCCCCCGGGGGGGGGTTCGTCCTATAATTCACCCCTCCACTTT.

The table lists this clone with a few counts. The CDR3 sequence is CASSAGGPYEQYV. The CDR3 DNA is TGTGCCAGCAGTGCAGGAGGTCCCTACGAGCAGTACGTC. The J gene is TRBJ2-7, the V gene TRBV2; weak D call: TRBD2 (5 bases). This CDR3 is built from 13 residues. Trimming pared 4 bases from V and 2 bases from J, leaving 9 bases between. The germline gives CDR1 SNHLY, CDR2 FYNNEI.

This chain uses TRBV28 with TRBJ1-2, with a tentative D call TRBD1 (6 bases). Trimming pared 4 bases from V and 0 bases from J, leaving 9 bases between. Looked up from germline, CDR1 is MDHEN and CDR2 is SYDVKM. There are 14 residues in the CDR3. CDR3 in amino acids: CASSYRTANYGYTF. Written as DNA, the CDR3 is TGTGCCAGCAGTTACAGGACAGCTAACTATGGCTACACCTTC.

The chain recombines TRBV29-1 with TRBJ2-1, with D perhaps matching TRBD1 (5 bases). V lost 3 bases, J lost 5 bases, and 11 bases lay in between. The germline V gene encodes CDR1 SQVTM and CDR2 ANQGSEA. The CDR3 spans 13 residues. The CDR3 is CSVDRQLNNEQFF. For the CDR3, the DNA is TGCAGCGTTGATAGACAGCTAAACAATGAGCAGTTCTTC.